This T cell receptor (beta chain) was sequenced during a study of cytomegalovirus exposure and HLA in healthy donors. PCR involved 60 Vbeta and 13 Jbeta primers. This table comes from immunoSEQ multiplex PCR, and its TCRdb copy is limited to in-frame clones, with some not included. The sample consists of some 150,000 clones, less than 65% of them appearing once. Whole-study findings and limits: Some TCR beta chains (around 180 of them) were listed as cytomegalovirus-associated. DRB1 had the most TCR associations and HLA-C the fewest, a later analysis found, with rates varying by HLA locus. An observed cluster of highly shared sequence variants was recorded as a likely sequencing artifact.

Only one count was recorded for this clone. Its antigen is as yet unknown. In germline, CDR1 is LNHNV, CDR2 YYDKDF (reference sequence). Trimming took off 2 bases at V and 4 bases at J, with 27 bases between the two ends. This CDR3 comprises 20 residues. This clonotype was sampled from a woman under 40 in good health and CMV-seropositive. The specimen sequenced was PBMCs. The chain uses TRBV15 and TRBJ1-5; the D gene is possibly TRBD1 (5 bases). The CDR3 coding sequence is TGTGCCACCAGCAGATATAATGGGTACCCGATTTGGCAGGGAAATCAGCCCCAGCATTTT. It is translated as CATSRYNGYPIWQGNQPQHF.